This passage covers 25 T cell receptor beta chains from one sample sequenced in a study of blood T cell repertoires in COVID-19. Assay used: immunoSEQ multiplex PCR; TCRdb lists only in-frame clones, some missing. The data contain 400,000 to 450,000 clones, around 89% of them seen just once; the ten biggest clones take up roughly 1.5%. Material: peripheral blood. These receptors all stem from a woman between 35 and 50 years old with COVID-19, enrolled during active disease.

This chain connects TRBV24-1 to TRBJ1-3, with 7 positions matching TRBD1. Trimming removed 2 bases from V and 0 bases from J; junction bases left unmatched: 0. The germline V gene has CDR1 KGHDR and CDR2 SFDVKD. This CDR3 comprises 15 residues. CDR3 loop: CATSDSGGSGNTIYF. DNA of the CDR3: TGTGCCACCAGTGATTCAGGGGGCTCTGGAAACACCATATATTTT.

This clone was recorded a few times. This chain links TRBV7-9 with TRBJ1-5; the D gene is possibly TRBD1 (5 bases). Germline values: CDR1 SEHNR, CDR2 FQNEAQ (reference sequence). The CDR3 extends over 15 amino acids. Between the trimmed V and J ends, which lost 6 bases and 3 bases, there was a span of 15 bases. This CDR3 is CASSYQGGHNQPQHF. CDR3 bases: TGTGCCAGCAGTTATCAGGGTGGGCACAATCAGCCCCAGCATTTT. The full variable domain, its missing parts supplied by reference TRBV7-9 and TRBJ1-5, is DTGVSQNPRHKITKRGQNVTFRCDPISEHNRLYWYRQTLGQGPEFLTYFQNEAQLEKSRLLSDRFSAERPKGSFSTLEIQRTEQGDSAMYLCASSYQGGHNQPQHFGDGTRLSIL.

The chain recombines TRBV11-2 with TRBJ1-2, with TRBD1 matching over 8 bases. Unmatched junction bases numbered 4, after V lost 3 bases and J lost 7 bases. The CDR3 spans 13 residues. Germline CDR1 SGHAT, CDR2 FQNNGV. The CDR3 bases are TGTGCCAGCAGCTTTCAGGGGGCGGGTGGCTACACCTTC. It yields the protein CASSFQGAGGYTF.

CDR3 in amino acids: CASSPGQGAYGYTF. The CDR3 nucleotides are TGTGCCAGCAGCCCCGGACAGGGGGCCTATGGCTACACCTTC. The genes are TRBV11-1 and TRBJ1-2, with 11 positions matching TRBD1. Germline CDR1 is SGHAT and CDR2 is FQDESV (reference sequence). V was pared by 5 bases and J by 4 bases, with 3 bases of the junction left unmatched. The CDR3 runs to 14 residues.

This chain's CDR3 is CSVIGAGGVGETQYF. In DNA, the CDR3 is TGCAGCGTGATCGGGGCAGGGGGAGTCGGAGAGACCCAGTACTTC. V usage is TRBV29-1 and J usage is TRBJ2-5; 7 bases fit TRBD1. The germline V gene has CDR1 SQVTM and CDR2 ANQGSEA. With 6 bases clipped from V and 4 bases from J, the junction kept 14 bases outside the gene matches. This CDR3 is 15 amino acids long.

The gene calls are TRBV14 and TRBJ1-1; D not certain. CDR1 is SGHDN, CDR2 FVKESK, per germline. Between the trimmed V and J ends, which lost 0 bases and 6 bases, there was a span of 8 bases. The CDR3 loop spans 13 amino acids. The CDR3 here is CASSQDLFSEAFF. The CDR3 DNA follows: TGTGCCAGCAGCCAAGATCTTTTCTCTGAAGCTTTCTTT.

Only one count was recorded for this clone. J is TRBJ2-7 and V is TRBV7-2; D is perhaps TRBD2 (6 bases). The germline V gene encodes CDR1 SGHTA and CDR2 FQGNSA. There are 16 residues in the CDR3. V was clipped by 0 bases and J by 1 base, with 13 bases between them. CDR3 loop: CASSLAGTQVSYEQYF. DNA for the CDR3: TGTGCCAGCAGCTTAGCCGGGACTCAGGTATCCTACGAGCAGTACTTC.

The V call is TRBV7-6, the J call TRBJ2-1, with a tentative D call TRBD1 (6 bases). Between the trimmed V and J ends, which lost 5 bases and 0 bases, there was a span of 14 bases. This CDR3 contains 16 residues. Per the germline V gene, CDR1 is SGHVS and CDR2 is FNYEAQ. For the CDR3, the DNA is TGTGCCAGCAGCAGACAGGAACTCAGCTCCTACAATGAGCAGTTCTTC. This gives the protein CASSRQELSSYNEQFF.

The chain combines TRBV29-1 with TRBJ1-2; a possible D gene is TRBD1 (5 bases). Trimming left V 4 bases short and J 4 bases short, with 13 bases between. This CDR3 spans 13 amino acids. The germline CDR1 and CDR2 sequences are SQVTM and ANQGSEA. CDR3 DNA: TGCAGCGTTGGTGGGGGGACGGGCTATGGCTACACCTTC. This codes for CSVGGGTGYGYTF. Full variable domain (rest looked up from reference TRBV29-1 and TRBJ1-2): SAVISQKPSRDICQRGTSLTIQCQVDSQVTMMFWYRQQPGQSLTLIATANQGSEATYESGFVIDKFPISRPNLTFSTLTVSNMSPEDSSIYLCSVGGGTGYGYTFGSGTRLTVV.

The chain carries TRBV27 and TRBJ2-3, with 12 bases identical to TRBD2. Trimming took 6 bases from V and 4 from J; bases not matched to a gene: 11. Germline-derived CDR1 and CDR2 are MNHEY and SMNVEV (reference sequence). The CDR3 has 17 residues. Here the CDR3 reads CASSPLSRLAGADTQYF. The DNA of the CDR3 is TGTGCCAGCAGCCCATTAAGTCGACTAGCGGGAGCAGATACGCAGTATTTT.

The chain uses TRBV6-6 and TRBJ1-5, with a tentative D call TRBD1 (5 bases). From germline, CDR1 is MNHNY and CDR2 SVGAGI (reference sequence). V was clipped by 5 bases and J by 3 bases, with 14 bases between them. This CDR3 is built from 15 residues. CDR3 region: CASSGRRQNNQPQHF. The DNA of the CDR3 is TGTGCCAGCAGTGGCCGCCGACAGAACAATCAGCCCCAGCATTTT.

The V and J genes are TRBV7-2 and TRBJ2-2; D gene ambiguous. CDR1 is SGHTA and CDR2 is FQGNSA in the germline V gene. This CDR3 comprises 13 residues. The V and J ends lost 6 bases and 7 bases respectively, with 12 bases between them. CDR3 in DNA: TGTGCCAGCAGTTCCGACTTTGACGGGGAGCTGTTTTTT. The encoded protein is CASSSDFDGELFF.

As DNA, the CDR3 is TGTGCCAGCAGCCAAGGGACTAGCGGGGGGATGAGCAATGAGCAGTTCTTC. Its protein is CASSQGTSGGMSNEQFF. The chain links TRBV7-8 to TRBJ2-1, with 15 bases aligning to TRBD2. This CDR3 comprises 17 residues. Germline lookup yields CDR1 SGHVS and CDR2 FQNEAQ. The V segment lost 5 bases and the J segment 6 bases; nucleotides outside the gene matches: 8.

The V and J genes are TRBV24-1 and TRBJ1-2; 9 bases match TRBD1. V trimming: 3 bases; J trimming: 8 bases; junction bases outside the gene matches: 3. Looked up from germline, CDR1 is KGHDR and CDR2 is SFDVKD. The CDR3 has 13 residues. This CDR3 reads CATSDGTGYGYTF. CDR3 coding DNA: TGTGCCACCAGTGATGGGACAGGGTACGGCTACACCTTC.

The chain carries TRBV27 and TRBJ1-1; 8 bases are shared with TRBD1. The CDR3 runs 15 residues. CDR1 is MNHEY and CDR2 is SMNVEV in the germline V gene (reference sequence). With 4 bases clipped from V and 4 bases from J, the junction kept 8 bases outside the gene matches. CDR3 sequence reads: CASSSWTGMGTEAFF. In DNA form, the CDR3 reads TGTGCCAGCAGTTCATGGACAGGGATGGGCACTGAAGCTTTCTTT.

The chain is built from TRBV19 and TRBJ1-5; D is unclear. Germline CDR1 reads LNHDA; CDR2 reads SQIVND (reference sequence). Trimming stripped 6 bases from V and 7 bases from J, with 13 bases between. The CDR3 covers 13 residues. The CDR3 sequence is CASRELISQPQHF. The CDR3 nucleotides read TGTGCCAGTAGGGAGCTGATTAGCCAGCCCCAGCATTTT.

This sequence joins TRBV28 and TRBJ1-3; TRBD1 might be the D (6 bases). Germline CDR1 reads MDHEN; CDR2 reads SYDVKM. V dropped 2 bases and J dropped 0 bases, with 8 bases sitting between them. The CDR3 has 15 residues. DNA for the CDR3: TGTGCCAGCAGTTTACGGGACAACTCTGGAAACACCATATATTTT. It codes for CASSLRDNSGNTIYF.

The rearrangement links TRBV7-9 to TRBJ1-4, with D hard to call. Germline V gene sequence: CDR1 SEHNR, CDR2 FQNEAQ (reference sequence). The CDR3 covers 17 residues. Trimming cost V 3 bases and J 11 bases, with 25 bases left between them. This CDR3 reads CASSLISETPSVGKLFF. The CDR3 nucleotides are TGTGCCAGCAGCTTGATTTCGGAGACCCCCTCAGTTGGGAAACTGTTTTTT.

This clone occurred once. The chain carries TRBV27 and TRBJ2-1; 10 bases map to TRBD2. V was clipped by 4 bases and J by 6 bases; unmatched bases: 15. This CDR3 is built from 18 residues. Looked up from germline, CDR1 is MNHEY and CDR2 is SMNVEV (reference sequence). Here the CDR3 reads CASSSWTGTLAGANEQFF. The DNA for the CDR3 is TGTGCCAGCAGTTCCTGGACAGGCACCCTAGCGGGAGCCAATGAGCAGTTCTTC.

The chain uses TRBV14 and TRBJ2-1; D is possibly TRBD2 (5 bases). The CDR3 has 13 amino acids. The V end was cut by 5 bases, the J end by 2 bases, with 7 bases between. The V gene's germline CDR1 is SGHDN and CDR2 FVKESK. The CDR3 nucleotides are TGTGCCAGCAGCTCCGGGGCCTACAATGAGCAGTTCTTC. This sequence encodes CASSSGAYNEQFF.

The chain has TRBV19 and TRBJ2-2, with 9 bases lining up with TRBD1. CDR1 is LNHDA, CDR2 SQIVND, per germline (reference sequence). V trimming: 8 bases; J trimming: 2 bases; junction bases outside the gene matches: 6. The CDR3 is made up of 15 amino acids. The CDR3 region is CASGPDRGNTGELFF. CDR3 DNA: TGTGCCAGTGGGCCGGACAGGGGAAACACCGGGGAGCTGTTTTTT.

The chain couples TRBV27 to TRBJ1-6, with D perhaps matching TRBD1 (5 bases). The CDR3 is 16 amino acids. Trimming cost V 3 bases and J 7 bases, with 16 bases left between them. Germline V gene data show CDR1 as MNHEY and CDR2 as SMNVEV (reference sequence). The CDR3 DNA is TGTGCCAGCAGTTTCGTCCAGGGTATCTTCAATTCACCCCTCCACTTT. Translating it yields CASSFVQGIFNSPLHF.

This chain connects TRBV9 to TRBJ1-6, with TRBD1 matching over 8 bases. CDR1 and CDR2 from the germline V gene are SGDLS and YYNGEE. The CDR3 is 15 amino acids. The trim removed 3 bases at V and 6 bases at J, leaving 5 bases unmatched. The CDR3 sequence is CASSAGQGLNSPLHF. As DNA, the CDR3 is TGTGCCAGCAGCGCCGGACAGGGCCTTAATTCACCCCTCCACTTT.

This clone was recorded once. The chain joins TRBV7-9 to TRBJ1-2; D not resolved. Germline V gene data show CDR1 as SEHNR and CDR2 as FQNEAQ (reference sequence). The CDR3 contains 16 residues. V was pared by 4 bases and J by 2 bases, with 17 bases between. The DNA for the CDR3 is TGTGCCAGCAGCTCCAACGTGGAGGCCGGGAACTATGGCTACACCTTC. Its translation: CASSSNVEAGNYGYTF.

The chain has TRBV28 and TRBJ1-1, with TRBD1 matching over 9 bases. V was pared by 6 bases and J by 3 bases, with 11 bases of the junction left unmatched. Germline V gene lookup returns CDR1 MDHEN and CDR2 SYDVKM. The CDR3 sequence is 16 residues long. The CDR3: CASRMIQGAIDTEAFF. DNA of the CDR3: TGTGCCAGCAGGATGATACAGGGGGCGATCGACACTGAAGCTTTCTTT.